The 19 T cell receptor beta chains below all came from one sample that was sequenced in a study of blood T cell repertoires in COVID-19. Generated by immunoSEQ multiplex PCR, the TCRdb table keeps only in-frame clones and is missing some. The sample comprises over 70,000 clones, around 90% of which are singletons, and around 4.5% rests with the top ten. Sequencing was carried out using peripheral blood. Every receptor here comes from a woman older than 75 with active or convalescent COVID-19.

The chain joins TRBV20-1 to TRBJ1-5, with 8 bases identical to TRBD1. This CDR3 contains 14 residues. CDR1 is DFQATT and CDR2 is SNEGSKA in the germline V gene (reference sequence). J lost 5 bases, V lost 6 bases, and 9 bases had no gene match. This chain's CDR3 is CSASTGGRDQPQHF. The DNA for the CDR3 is TGCAGTGCCAGTACAGGGGGTAGAGATCAGCCCCAGCATTTT.

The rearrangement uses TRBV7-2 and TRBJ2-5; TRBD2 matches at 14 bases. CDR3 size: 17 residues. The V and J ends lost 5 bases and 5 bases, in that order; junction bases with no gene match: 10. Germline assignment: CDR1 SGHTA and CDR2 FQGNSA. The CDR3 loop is CASSPPGLAGVRETQYF. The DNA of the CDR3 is TGTGCCAGCAGCCCGCCGGGACTAGCGGGAGTCAGGGAGACCCAGTACTTC.

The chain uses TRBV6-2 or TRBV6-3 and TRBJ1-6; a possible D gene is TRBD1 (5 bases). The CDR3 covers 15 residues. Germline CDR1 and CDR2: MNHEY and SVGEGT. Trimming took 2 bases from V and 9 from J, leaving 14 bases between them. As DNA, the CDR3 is TGTGCCAGCAGTTACCAAGGCAGGGCCACTTCACCCCTCCACTTT. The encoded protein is CASSYQGRATSPLHF.

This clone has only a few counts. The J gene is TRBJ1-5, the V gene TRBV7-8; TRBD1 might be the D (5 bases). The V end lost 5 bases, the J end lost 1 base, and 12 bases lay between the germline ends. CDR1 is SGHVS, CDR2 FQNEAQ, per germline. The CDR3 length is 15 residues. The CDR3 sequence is CASSPNRRSNQPQHF. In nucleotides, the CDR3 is TGTGCCAGCAGCCCGAACAGGCGCAGCAATCAGCCCCAGCATTTT.

The CDR3 DNA follows: TGTGCCAGCAGCCAAGACAGGGTGATGTCCTACGAGCAGTACTTC. Translating gives CASSQDRVMSYEQYF. V and J are TRBV7-2 and TRBJ2-7; TRBD1 agrees at 7 bases. Germline V gives CDR1 SGHTA, CDR2 FQGNSA. With V trimmed by 5 bases and J by 1 base, 8 bases remained unmatched. The CDR3 loop spans 15 amino acids.

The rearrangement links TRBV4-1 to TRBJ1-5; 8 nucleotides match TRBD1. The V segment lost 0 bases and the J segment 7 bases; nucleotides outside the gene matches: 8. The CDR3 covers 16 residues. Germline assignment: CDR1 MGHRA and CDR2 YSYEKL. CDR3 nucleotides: TGCGCCAGCAGCCAAGAACGGACAGGGTCTTGGCAGCCCCAGCATTTT. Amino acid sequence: CASSQERTGSWQPQHF.

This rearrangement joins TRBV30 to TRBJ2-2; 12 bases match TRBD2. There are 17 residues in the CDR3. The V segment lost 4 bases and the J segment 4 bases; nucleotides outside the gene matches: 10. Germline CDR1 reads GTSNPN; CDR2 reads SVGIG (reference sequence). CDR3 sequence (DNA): TGTGCCTGGACTAGCGGGAGGGCTTTGACGGGCACCGGGGAGCTGTTTTTT. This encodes CAWTSGRALTGTGELFF.

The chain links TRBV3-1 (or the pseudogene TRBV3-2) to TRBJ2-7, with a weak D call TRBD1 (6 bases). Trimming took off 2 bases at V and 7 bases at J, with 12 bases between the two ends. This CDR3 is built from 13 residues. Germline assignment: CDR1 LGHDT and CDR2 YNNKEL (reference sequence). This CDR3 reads CASSQLRGSEQYF. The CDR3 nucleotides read TGTGCCAGCAGCCAACTAAGGGGGAGTGAGCAGTACTTC.

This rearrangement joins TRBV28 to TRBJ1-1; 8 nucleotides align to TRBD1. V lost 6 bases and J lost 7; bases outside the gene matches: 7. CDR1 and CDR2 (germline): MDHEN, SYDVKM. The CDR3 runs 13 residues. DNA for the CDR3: TGTGCCAGCAGGACAGGGGTGGTTGGTGAAGCTTTCTTT. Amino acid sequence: CASRTGVVGEAFF.

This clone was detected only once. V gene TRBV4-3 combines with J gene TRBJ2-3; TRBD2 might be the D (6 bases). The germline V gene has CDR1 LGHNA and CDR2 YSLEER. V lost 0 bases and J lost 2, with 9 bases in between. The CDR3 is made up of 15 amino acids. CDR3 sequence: CASSQEGGTTDTQYF. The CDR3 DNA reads TGCGCCAGCAGCCAAGAAGGCGGGACCACAGATACGCAGTATTTT.

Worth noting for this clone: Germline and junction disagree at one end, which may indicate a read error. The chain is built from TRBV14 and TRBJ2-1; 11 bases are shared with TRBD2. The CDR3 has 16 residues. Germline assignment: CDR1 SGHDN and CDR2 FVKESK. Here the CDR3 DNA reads TGTGCCAGTAGCCCCACTAGCGGGAGAAACTACAATGAGCAGTTCTTC. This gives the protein CASSPTSGRNYNEQFF.

The CDR3 protein is CASSLGPSGSETQYF. The CDR3 coding sequence is TGTGCCAGCAGCTTGGGTCCTAGCGGGAGCGAGACCCAGTACTTC. This rearrangement joins TRBV5-4 to TRBJ2-5; 10 positions match TRBD2. From germline, CDR1 is SGHNT and CDR2 YYREEE (reference sequence). Losses at the gene ends were 0 bases for V and 5 bases for J; bases not matched to a gene: 4. This CDR3 is 15 amino acids long.

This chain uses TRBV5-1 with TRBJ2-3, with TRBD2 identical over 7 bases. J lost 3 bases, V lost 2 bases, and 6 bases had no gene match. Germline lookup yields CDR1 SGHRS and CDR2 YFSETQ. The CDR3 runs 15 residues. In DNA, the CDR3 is TGCGCCAGCAGCTTATCCCTTAGCGGGACAGATACGCAGTATTTT. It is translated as CASSLSLSGTDTQYF. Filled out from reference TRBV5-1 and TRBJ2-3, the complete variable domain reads KAGVTQTPRYLIKTRGQQVTLSCSPISGHRSVSWYQQTPGQGLQFLFEYFSETQRNKGNFPGRFSGRQFSNSRSEMNVSTLELGDSALYLCASSLSLSGTDTQYFGPGTRLTVL.

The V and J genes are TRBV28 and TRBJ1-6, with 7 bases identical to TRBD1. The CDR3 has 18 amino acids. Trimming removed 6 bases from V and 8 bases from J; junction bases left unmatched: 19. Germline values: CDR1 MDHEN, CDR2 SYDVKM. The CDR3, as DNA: TGTGCCAGCAGCCAAACCTTTGGCGCCGGGACAGTGGATTCACCCCTCCACTTT. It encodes CASSQTFGAGTVDSPLHF.

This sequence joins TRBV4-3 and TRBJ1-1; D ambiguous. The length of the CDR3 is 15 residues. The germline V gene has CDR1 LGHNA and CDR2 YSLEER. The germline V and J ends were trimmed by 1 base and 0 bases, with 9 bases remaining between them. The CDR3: CASSQVLNMNTEAFF. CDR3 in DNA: TGCGCCAGCAGCCAAGTTCTCAACATGAACACTGAAGCTTTCTTT.

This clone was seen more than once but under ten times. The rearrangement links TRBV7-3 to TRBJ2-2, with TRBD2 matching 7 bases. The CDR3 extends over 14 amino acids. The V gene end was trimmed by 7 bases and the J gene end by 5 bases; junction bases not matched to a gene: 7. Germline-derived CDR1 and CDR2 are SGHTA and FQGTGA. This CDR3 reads CASTGGGATGELFF. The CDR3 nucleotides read TGTGCCAGCACCGGGGGAGGGGCGACCGGGGAGCTGTTTTTT.

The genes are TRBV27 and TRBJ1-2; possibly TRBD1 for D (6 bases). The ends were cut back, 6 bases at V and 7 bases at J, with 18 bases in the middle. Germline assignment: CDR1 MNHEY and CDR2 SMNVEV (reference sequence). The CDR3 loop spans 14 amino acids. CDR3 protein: CASSSLNRVGGYTF. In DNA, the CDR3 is TGTGCCAGCAGCTCTCTGAACAGGGTTGGTGGCTACACCTTC.

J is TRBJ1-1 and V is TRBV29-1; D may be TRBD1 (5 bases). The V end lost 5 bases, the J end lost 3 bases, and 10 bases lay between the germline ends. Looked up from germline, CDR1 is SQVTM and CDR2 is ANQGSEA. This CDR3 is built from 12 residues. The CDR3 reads CSVRAGHTEAFF. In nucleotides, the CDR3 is TGCAGCGTTAGGGCAGGGCACACTGAAGCTTTCTTT. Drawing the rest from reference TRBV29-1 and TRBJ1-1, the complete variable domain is SAVISQKPSRDICQRGTSLTIQCQVDSQVTMMFWYRQQPGQSLTLIATANQGSEATYESGFVIDKFPISRPNLTFSTLTVSNMSPEDSSIYLCSVRAGHTEAFFGQGTRLTVV.

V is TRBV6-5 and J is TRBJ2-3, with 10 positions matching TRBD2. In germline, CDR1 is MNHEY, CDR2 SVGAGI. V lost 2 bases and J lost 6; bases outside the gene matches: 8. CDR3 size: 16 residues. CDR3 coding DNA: TGTGCCAGCAGTTACGAGGTAGCGGGAGGACGGGATACGCAGTATTTT. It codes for CASSYEVAGGRDTQYF.